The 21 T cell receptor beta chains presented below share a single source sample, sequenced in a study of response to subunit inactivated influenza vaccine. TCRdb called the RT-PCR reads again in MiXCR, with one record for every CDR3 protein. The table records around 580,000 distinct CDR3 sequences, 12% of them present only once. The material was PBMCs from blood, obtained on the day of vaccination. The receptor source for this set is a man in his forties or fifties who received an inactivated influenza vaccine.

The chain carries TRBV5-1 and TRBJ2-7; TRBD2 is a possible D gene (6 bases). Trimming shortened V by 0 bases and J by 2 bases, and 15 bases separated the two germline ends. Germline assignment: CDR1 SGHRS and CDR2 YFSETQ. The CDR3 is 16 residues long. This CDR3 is CASSLALGGSTYEQYF. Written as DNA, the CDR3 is TGCGCCAGCAGCTTGGCCTTGGGAGGTTCTACCTACGAGCAGTACTTC. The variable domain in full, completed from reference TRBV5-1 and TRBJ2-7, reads KAGVTQTPRYLIKTRGQQVTLSCSPISGHRSVSWYQQTPGQGLQFLFEYFSETQRNKGNFPGRFSGRQFSNSRSEMNVSTLELGDSALYLCASSLALGGSTYEQYFGPGTRLTVT.

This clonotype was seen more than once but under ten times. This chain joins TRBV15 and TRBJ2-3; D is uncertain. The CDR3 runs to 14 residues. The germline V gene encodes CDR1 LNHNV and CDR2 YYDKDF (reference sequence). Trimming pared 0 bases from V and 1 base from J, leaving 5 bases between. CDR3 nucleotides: TGTGCCACCAGCAGAGATTCGGGCACAGATACGCAGTATTTT. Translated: CATSRDSGTDTQYF. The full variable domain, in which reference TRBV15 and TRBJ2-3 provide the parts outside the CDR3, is DAMVIQNPRYQVTQFGKPVTLSCSQTLNHNVMYWYQQKSSQAPKLLFHYYDKDFNNEADTPDNFQSRRPNTSFCFLDIRSPGLGDTAMYLCATSRDSGTDTQYFGPGTRLTVL.

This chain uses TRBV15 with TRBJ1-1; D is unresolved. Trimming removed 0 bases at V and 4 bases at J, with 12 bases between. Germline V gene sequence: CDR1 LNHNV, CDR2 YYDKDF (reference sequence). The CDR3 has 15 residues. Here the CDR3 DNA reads TGTGCCACCAGCAGAGAACCCACAGCGGTCACTGAAGCTTTCTTT. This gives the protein CATSREPTAVTEAFF.

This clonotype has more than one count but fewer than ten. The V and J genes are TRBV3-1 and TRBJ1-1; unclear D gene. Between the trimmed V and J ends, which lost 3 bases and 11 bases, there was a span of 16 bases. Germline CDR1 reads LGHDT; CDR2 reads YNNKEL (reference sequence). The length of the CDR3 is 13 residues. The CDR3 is CASSHRQENDAFF. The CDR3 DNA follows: TGTGCCAGCAGCCATCGCCAAGAAAATGATGCTTTCTTT.

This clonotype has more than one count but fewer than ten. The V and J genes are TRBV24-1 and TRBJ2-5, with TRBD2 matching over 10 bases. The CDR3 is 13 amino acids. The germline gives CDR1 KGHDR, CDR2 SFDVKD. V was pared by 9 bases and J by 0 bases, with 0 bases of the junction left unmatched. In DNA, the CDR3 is TGTGCCACCGGGACTAGCGACCAAGAGACCCAGTACTTC. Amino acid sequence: CATGTSDQETQYF.

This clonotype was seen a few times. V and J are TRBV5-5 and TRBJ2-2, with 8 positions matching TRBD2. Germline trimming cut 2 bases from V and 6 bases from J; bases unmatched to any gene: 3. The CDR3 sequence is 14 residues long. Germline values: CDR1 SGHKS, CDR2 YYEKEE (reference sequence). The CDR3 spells CASSLPGLAGELFF. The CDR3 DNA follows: TGTGCCAGCAGCTTACCGGGACTAGCCGGGGAGCTGTTTTTT.

CDR3 sequence (DNA): TGTGCCAGCAGCAGACTAGACCTGCGGAGATACTTC. It codes for CASSRLDLRRYF. The rearrangement joins TRBV6-2 or TRBV6-3 to TRBJ2-5; D perhaps matches TRBD2 (6 bases). With 6 bases removed from V and 14 bases from J, the gap between germline ends came to 19 bases. The CDR3 length is 12 residues. Looked up from germline, CDR1 is MNHEY and CDR2 is SVGEGT.

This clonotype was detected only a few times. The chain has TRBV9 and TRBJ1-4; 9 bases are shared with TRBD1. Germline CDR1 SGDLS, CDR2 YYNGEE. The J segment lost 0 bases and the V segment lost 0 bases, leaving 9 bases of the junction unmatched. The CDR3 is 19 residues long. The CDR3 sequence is CASSVAAGQGVTTNEKLFF. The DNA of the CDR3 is TGTGCCAGCAGCGTAGCGGCGGGACAGGGAGTCACAACTAATGAAAAACTGTTTTTT.

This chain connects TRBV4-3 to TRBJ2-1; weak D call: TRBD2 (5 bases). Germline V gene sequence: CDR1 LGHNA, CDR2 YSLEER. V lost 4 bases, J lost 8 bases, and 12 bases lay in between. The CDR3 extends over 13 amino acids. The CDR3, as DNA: TGCGCCAGCAGCCGGCAGACCGGGGATGAGCAGTTCTTC. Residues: CASSRQTGDEQFF.

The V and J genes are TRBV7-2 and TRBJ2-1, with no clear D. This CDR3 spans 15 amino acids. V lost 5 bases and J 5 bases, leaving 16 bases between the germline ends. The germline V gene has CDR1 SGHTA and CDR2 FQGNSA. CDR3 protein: CASSPFDTTDNEQFF. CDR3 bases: TGTGCCAGCAGCCCTTTCGATACTACGGACAATGAGCAGTTCTTC.

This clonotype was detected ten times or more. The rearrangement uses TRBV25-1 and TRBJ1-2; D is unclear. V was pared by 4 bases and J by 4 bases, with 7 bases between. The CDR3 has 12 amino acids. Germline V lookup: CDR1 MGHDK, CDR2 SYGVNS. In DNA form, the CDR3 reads TGTGCCAGCAGTGGCGCCCTCTATGGCTACACCTTC. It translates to CASSGALYGYTF.

CDR3 nucleotide sequence: TGCGCCAGCAGCAGATTAGCGGGAGCCGACGAGCAGTACTTC. Protein product: CASSRLAGADEQYF. The rearrangement joins TRBV5-1 to TRBJ2-7; 9 nucleotides align to TRBD2. Germline trimming cut 4 bases from V and 5 bases from J; bases unmatched to any gene: 7. Germline loops: CDR1 SGHRS, CDR2 YFSETQ. CDR3 size: 14 residues.

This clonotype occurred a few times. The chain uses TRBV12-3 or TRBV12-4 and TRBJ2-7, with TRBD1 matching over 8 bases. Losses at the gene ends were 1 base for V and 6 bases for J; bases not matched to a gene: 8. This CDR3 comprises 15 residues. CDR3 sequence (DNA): TGTGCCAGCAGTTTAGGTCCAGGGGGCTTTGGCGAGCAGTACTTC. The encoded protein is CASSLGPGGFGEQYF.

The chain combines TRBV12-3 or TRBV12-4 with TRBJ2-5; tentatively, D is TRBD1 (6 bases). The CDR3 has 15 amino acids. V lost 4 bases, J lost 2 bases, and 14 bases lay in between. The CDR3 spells CASSSPRDKQETQYF. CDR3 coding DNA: TGTGCCAGCAGTTCGCCTCGGGACAAACAAGAGACCCAGTACTTC.

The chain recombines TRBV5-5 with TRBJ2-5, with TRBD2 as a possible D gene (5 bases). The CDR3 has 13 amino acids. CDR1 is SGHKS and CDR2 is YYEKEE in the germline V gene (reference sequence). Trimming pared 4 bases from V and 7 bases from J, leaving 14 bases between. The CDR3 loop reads CASSPNIGGTQYF. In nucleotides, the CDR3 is TGTGCCAGCAGCCCGAACATAGGAGGGACCCAGTACTTC.

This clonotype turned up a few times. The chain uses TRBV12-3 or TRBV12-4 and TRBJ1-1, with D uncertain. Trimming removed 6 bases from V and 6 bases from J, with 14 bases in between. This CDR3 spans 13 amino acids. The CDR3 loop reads CASSLIRGAEAFF. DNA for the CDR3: TGTGCCAGCAGCCTAATACGGGGTGCTGAAGCTTTCTTT.

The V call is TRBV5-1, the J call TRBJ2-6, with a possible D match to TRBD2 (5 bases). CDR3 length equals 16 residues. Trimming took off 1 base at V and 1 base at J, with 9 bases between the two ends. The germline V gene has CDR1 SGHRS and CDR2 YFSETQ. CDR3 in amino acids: CASSLSDYSGANVLTF. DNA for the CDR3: TGCGCCAGCAGCTTGTCAGACTATTCTGGGGCCAACGTCCTGACTTTC.

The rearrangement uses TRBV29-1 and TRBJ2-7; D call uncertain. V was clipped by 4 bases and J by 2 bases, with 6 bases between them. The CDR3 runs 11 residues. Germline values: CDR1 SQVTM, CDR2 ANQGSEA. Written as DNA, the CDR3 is TGCAGCGTTGGGACCCCCTACGAGCAGTACTTC. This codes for CSVGTPYEQYF.

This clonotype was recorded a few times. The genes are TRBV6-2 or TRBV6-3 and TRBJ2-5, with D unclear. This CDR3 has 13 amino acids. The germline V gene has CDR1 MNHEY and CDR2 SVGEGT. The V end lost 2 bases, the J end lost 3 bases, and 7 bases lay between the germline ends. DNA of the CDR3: TGTGCCAGCAGTTACCTTTGGAAAGAGACCCAGTACTTC. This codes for CASSYLWKETQYF.

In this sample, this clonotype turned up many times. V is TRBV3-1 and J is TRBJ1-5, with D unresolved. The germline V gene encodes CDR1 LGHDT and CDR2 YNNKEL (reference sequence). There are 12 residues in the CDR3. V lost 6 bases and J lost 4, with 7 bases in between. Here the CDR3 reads CASSQVNQPQHF. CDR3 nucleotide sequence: TGTGCCAGCAGTCAGGTTAATCAGCCCCAGCATTTT.

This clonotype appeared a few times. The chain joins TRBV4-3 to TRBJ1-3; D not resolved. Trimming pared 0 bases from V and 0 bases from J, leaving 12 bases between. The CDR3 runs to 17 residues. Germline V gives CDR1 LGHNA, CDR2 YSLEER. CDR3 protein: CASSQDIRSPSGNTIYF. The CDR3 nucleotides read TGCGCCAGCAGCCAAGATATAAGGAGCCCCTCTGGAAACACCATATATTTT.